This is a list of T cell receptor beta chains from one sample in a study of blood T cell repertoires in COVID-19. Produced via immunoSEQ multiplex PCR; TCRdb's table is partial and in-frame only. The sample consists of 80,000 to 100,000 clones, roughly 95% of them appearing once. Source material: peripheral blood. The source of these receptors is a human donor with active COVID-19. The donor label of this sample is uncertain. CDR3s include the opening cysteine and the closing phenylalanine or tryptophan. The D gene is left open where the match is weak. Clone size is stated in some rows and not others, as once, few, many or a class when expanded.

j_gene	v_gene	abundance	d_gene	CDR3nt	CDR3aa
TRBJ2-4	TRBV5-5	-	-	TGTGCCAGCAGCCTGGATCGGCCCCAACGGGGCATTCAGTACTTC	CASSLDRPQRGIQYF
TRBJ2-3	TRBV19	-	TRBD2	TGTGCCAGTAGTACCAGACTAGCGGGCGGCACAGATACGCAGTATTTT	CASSTRLAGGTDTQYF
TRBJ1-4	TRBV5-1	-	TRBD1	TGCGCCAGCAGCTTGGGACAGGGTAATGAAAAACTGTTTTTT	CASSLGQGNEKLFF
TRBJ2-5	TRBV6-4	once	TRBD2	TGTGCCAGACAGACTAGCGGGGGGAATTCCACTTACCAAGAGACCCAGTACTTC	CARQTSGGNSTYQETQYF
TRBJ2-5	TRBV10-3	-	TRBD1	TGTGCCATCAGCAGACAGGGTCCGGAGACCCAGTACTTC	CAISRQGPETQYF
TRBJ2-1	TRBV29-1	-	TRBD2	TGCAGCGGCAATGTGGGAGCGGGAGTTAGGGATGAGCAGTTCTTC	CSGNVGAGVRDEQFF
TRBJ2-6	TRBV7-2	-	TRBD1	TGTGCCAGCAGCCTAAAACCGGGACAGGGGGCTGGTGGGGCCAACGTCCTGACTTTC	CASSLKPGQGAGGANVLTF
TRBJ2-7	TRBV6-5	-	TRBD2	TGTGCCAGCAGACGAGGGAGGGGCACCTCCTACGAGCAGTACTTC	CASRRGRGTSYEQYF
TRBJ1-2	TRBV13	-	TRBD1	TGTGCCAGCAGCGCACAAGACAGGGTTGGCTATGGCTACACCTTC	CASSAQDRVGYGYTF
TRBJ1-5	TRBV12-3/TRBV12-4	-	TRBD1	TGTGCCAGCAGCCAGGGGGCTGGTCAGCCCCAGCATTTT	CASSQGAGQPQHF
TRBJ2-2	TRBV5-1	-	TRBD2	TGCGCCAGCAGCACATTCGCCGGGACTAGCGGGGGGAACACCGGGGAGCTGTTTTTT	CASSTFAGTSGGNTGELFF
TRBJ1-4	TRBV29-1	-	TRBD1	TGCAGCGTTGGGACAGGGTGGAGTAATGAAAAACTGTTTTTT	CSVGTGWSNEKLFF
TRBJ2-5	TRBV6-5	-	-	TGTGCCAGCAGCACAGGGTTGATTGAGACCCAGTACTTC	CASSTGLIETQYF
TRBJ2-7	TRBV5-4	-	-	TGTGCCAGCAGCTTGGCCGGGACAAGGTGGGAGCAGTACTTC	CASSLAGTRWEQYF
TRBJ2-1	TRBV5-6	-	TRBD1	TGTGCCAGCAGGAGGTGGGGACAGGGAATGTGGTCCTACAATGAGCAGTTCTTC	CASRRWGQGMWSYNEQFF
TRBJ1-3	TRBV2	-	TRBD1	TGTGCCAGCAGCTTCATAGGGGGACAGGACCTCCTTAGCTCTGGAAACACCATATATTTT	CASSFIGGQDLLSSGNTIYF
TRBJ2-1	TRBV5-6	-	TRBD1	TGTGCCAGCAGCGTAGGACAGGGGATTGCCAATGAGCAGTTCTTC	CASSVGQGIANEQFF
TRBJ2-1	TRBV5-1	-	TRBD1	TGCGCCAGCAGCCAGAACGCCGGGACAGGGGTCAATGAGCAGTTCTTC	CASSQNAGTGVNEQFF
TRBJ1-6	TRBV5-4	-	TRBD1	TGTGCCAGCAGCTACTTTGACAGGGACAATTCACCCCTCCACTTT	CASSYFDRDNSPLHF
TRBJ2-7	TRBV7-9	-	-	TGTGCCAGCAGCTTAGACTCAGGGTTCTACGAGCAGTACTTC	CASSLDSGFYEQYF
TRBJ2-4	TRBV19	-	-	TGTGCCAGTAGTTTCGGACAGCCCATAGCCAAAAACATTCAGTACTTC	CASSFGQPIAKNIQYF
TRBJ2-3	TRBV15	-	-	TGTGCCACCAGCTCCGACAGGTGGGACACAGATACGCAGTATTTT	CATSSDRWDTDTQYF
TRBJ2-5	TRBV5-1	-	TRBD1	TGCGCCAGCAGCTTGTCTGGGACAGGATCGTTAGTCCGACAAGAGACCCAGTACTTC	CASSLSGTGSLVRQETQYF
TRBJ2-3	TRBV7-8	-	TRBD2	TGTGCCAGCAGCTTATTGGGCGGGGGGGCCCCAGATACGCAGTATTTT	CASSLLGGGAPDTQYF
TRBJ1-5	TRBV5-5	once	TRBD1	TGTGCCAGCAGCAAAACAGGGGGTACCTATAGCAATCAGCCCCAGCATTTT	CASSKTGGTYSNQPQHF
TRBJ2-7	TRBV6-6	-	TRBD1	TGTGCCAGCAGTGGGGACAGACTTTCCTACGAGCAGTACTTC	CASSGDRLSYEQYF
TRBJ2-3	TRBV5-6	-	-	TGTGCCAGCAGCTTGAGTAATGGTGGGTACAGGCAGTATTTT	CASSLSNGGYRQYF
TRBJ2-2	TRBV7-2	-	-	TGTGCCAGCAGCGAAGTGGGGGCTAGCGGAACCACCGGGGAGCTGTTTTTT	CASSEVGASGTTGELFF
TRBJ2-1	TRBV5-1	-	-	TGCGCCAGCAGCTTGACAGGGTCGGTTGGGTACTATGAGCAGTTCTTC	CASSLTGSVGYYEQFF
TRBJ1-2	TRBV18	-	-	TGTGCCAGCTCACCGGGACAAAACTATGGCTACACCTTC	CASSPGQNYGYTF
TRBJ2-7	TRBV10-3	once	TRBD2	TGTGCCACCGGGACTAGCGGGAGGAACGAGCAGTACTTC	CATGTSGRNEQYF
TRBJ2-3	TRBV28	-	-	TGTGCCAGCAGCAACCCGCACGGGACAGATACGCAGTATTTT	CASSNPHGTDTQYF
TRBJ2-3	TRBV6-2/TRBV6-3	-	TRBD2	TGTGCCAGCAGGTACCGGACTAGCGGGAGCCCTAGCACAGATACGCAGTATTTT	CASRYRTSGSPSTDTQYF
TRBJ2-1	TRBV11-3	-	TRBD2	TGTGCCAGCAGCTTAGGCCTGGCTAGCGGGTACAATGAGCAGTTCTTC	CASSLGLASGYNEQFF
TRBJ1-2	TRBV6-5	-	TRBD1	TGTGCCAGCAGTTCCCGACAGGGGCAGGGCTACACCTTC	CASSSRQGQGYTF
TRBJ2-7	TRBV18	-	TRBD2	TGTGCCAGCTCACCTGGGGCTAGCGGGAGTTACGAGCAGTACTTC	CASSPGASGSYEQYF
TRBJ2-1	TRBV11-2	-	TRBD2	TGTGCCAGCAGCTTATTGGTCTCGTCGGGAGGTAGGGAGAATGAGCAGTTCTTC	CASSLLVSSGGRENEQFF
TRBJ2-2	TRBV5-1	-	-	TGCGCCAGCAGCTTGTCCGGCAGGTTGGACACCGGGGAGCTGTTTTTT	CASSLSGRLDTGELFF
TRBJ2-7	TRBV29-1	-	-	TGCAGCGTTGACAGGGTGGGAAACGAGCAGTACTTC	CSVDRVGNEQYF
TRBJ1-2	TRBV6-6	once	TRBD1	TGTGCCGGGGGGACAGGGAGTCAATGGGGCTATGGCTACACCTTC	CAGGTGSQWGYGYTF
TRBJ1-5	TRBV6-6	-	-	TGTGCCAGCAGTTACAGGGGCAGCAATCAGCCCCAGCATTTT	CASSYRGSNQPQHF
TRBJ1-6	TRBV7-2	-	TRBD1	TGTGCCAGCAGCTTAGAGGCAGGGGGGAATTCACCCCTCCACTTT	CASSLEAGGNSPLHF
TRBJ2-7	TRBV7-2	-	-	TGTGCCAGCAGCTCGACAGGCCTACCTCCCTACGAGCAGTACTTC	CASSSTGLPPYEQYF
TRBJ2-3	TRBV3-1/TRBV3-2	-	TRBD2	TGTGCCAGCAGCACTAGCGGGGGGGCGATAGATACGCAGTATTTT	CASSTSGGAIDTQYF
TRBJ2-7	TRBV19	-	-	TGTGCCAGTAGTATCGGGTCAGGGGTCGAGCAGTACTTC	CASSIGSGVEQYF
TRBJ2-7	TRBV6-2/TRBV6-3	-	-	TGTGCCAGCAGCCGAGAGACTAGTTTCTACGAGCAGTACTTC	CASSRETSFYEQYF